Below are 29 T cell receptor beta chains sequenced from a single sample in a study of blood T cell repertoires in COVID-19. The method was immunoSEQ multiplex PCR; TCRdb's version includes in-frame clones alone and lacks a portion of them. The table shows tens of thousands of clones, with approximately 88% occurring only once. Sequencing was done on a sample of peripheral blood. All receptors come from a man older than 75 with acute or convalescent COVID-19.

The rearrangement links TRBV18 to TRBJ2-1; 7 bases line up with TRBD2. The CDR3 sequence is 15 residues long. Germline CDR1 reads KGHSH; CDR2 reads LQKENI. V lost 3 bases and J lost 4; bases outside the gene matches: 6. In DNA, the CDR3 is TGTGCCAGCTCACCGGGAGCGGGGTCGTACAATGAGCAGTTCTTC. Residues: CASSPGAGSYNEQFF. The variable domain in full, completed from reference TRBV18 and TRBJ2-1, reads NAGVMQNPRHLVRRRGQEARLRCSPMKGHSHVYWYRQLPEEGLKFMVYLQKENIIDESGMPKERFSAEFPKEGPSILRIQQVVRGDSAAYFCASSPGAGSYNEQFFGPGTRLTVL.

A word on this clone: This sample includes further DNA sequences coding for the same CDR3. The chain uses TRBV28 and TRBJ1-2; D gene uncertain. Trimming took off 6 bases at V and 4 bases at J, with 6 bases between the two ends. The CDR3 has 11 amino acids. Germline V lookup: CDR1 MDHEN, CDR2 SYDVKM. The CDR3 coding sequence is TGTGCCAGCAGCCGGGGCTATGGCTACACCTTC. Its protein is CASSRGYGYTF.

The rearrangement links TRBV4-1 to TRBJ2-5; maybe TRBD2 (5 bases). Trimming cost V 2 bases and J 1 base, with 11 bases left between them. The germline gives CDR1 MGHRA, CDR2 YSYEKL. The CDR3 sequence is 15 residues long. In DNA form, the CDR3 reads TGCGCCAGCAGCCAACTGGACTCCACCCAAGAGACCCAGTACTTC. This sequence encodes CASSQLDSTQETQYF.

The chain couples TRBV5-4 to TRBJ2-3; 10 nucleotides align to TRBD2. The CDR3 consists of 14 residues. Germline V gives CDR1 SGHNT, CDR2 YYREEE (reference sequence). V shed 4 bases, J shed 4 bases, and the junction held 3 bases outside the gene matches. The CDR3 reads CASSPAGGPDTQYF. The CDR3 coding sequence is TGTGCCAGCAGCCCAGCGGGGGGGCCAGATACGCAGTATTTT.

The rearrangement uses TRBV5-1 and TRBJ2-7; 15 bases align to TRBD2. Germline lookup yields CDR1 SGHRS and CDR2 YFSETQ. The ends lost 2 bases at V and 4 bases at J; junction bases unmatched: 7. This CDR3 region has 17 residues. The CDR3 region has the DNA TGCGCCAGCAGCTTAGGACTAGCGGGAGGGCCGTCGTACGAGCAGTACTTC. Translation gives CASSLGLAGGPSYEQYF.

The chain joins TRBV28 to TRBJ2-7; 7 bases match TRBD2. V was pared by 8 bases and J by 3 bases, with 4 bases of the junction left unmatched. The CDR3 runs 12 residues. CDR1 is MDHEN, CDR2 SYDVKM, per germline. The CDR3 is CASGGGSYEQYF. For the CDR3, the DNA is TGTGCCAGCGGGGGGGGGAGCTACGAGCAGTACTTC.

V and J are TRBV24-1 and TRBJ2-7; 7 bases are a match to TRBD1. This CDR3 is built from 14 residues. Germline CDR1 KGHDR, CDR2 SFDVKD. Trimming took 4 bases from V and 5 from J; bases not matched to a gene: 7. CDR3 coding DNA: TGTGCCACCAGTGACCCCAAGACAGGGAACGAGCAGTACTTC. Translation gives CATSDPKTGNEQYF.

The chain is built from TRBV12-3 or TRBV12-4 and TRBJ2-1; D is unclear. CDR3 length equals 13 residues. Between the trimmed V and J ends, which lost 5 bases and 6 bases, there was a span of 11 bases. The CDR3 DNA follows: TGTGCCAGCAGTATCAGCCCGGGCAATGAGCAGTTCTTC. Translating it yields CASSISPGNEQFF.

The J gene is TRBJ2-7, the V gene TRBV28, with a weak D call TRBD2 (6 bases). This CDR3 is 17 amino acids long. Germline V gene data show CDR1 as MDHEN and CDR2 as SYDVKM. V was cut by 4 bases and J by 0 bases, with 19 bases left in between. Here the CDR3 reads CASSSESSVRSSYEQYF. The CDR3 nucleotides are TGTGCCAGCAGTTCAGAATCTAGCGTGCGAAGCTCCTACGAGCAGTACTTC.

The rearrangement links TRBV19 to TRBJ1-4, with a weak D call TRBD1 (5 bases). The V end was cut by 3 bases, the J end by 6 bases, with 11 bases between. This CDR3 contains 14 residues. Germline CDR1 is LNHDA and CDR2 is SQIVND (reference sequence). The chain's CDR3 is CASSIGGGDEKLFF. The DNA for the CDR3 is TGTGCCAGTAGTATTGGGGGGGGTGATGAAAAACTGTTTTTT.

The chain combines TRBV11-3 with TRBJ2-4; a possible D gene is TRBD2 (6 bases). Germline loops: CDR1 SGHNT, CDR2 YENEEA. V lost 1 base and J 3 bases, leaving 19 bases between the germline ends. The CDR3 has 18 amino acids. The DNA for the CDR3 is TGTGCCAGCAGCTTAGTAGACCCAGGTAGCGGACACAAAAACATTCAGTACTTC. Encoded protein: CASSLVDPGSGHKNIQYF.

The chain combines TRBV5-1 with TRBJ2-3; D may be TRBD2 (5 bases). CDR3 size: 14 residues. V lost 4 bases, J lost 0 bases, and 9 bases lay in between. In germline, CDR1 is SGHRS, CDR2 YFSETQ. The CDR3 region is CASSPSGSTDTQYF. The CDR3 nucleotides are TGCGCCAGCAGCCCTTCGGGGAGCACAGATACGCAGTATTTT.

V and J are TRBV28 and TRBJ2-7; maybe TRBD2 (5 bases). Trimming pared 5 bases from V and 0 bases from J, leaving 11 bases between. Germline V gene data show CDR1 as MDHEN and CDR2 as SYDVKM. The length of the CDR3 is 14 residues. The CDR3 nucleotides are TGTGCCAGCAGTACCCCCGGGAACTCCTACGAGCAGTACTTC. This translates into CASSTPGNSYEQYF. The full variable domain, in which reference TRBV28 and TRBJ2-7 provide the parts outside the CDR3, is DVKVTQSSRYLVKRTGEKVFLECVQDMDHENMFWYRQDPGLGLRLIYFSYDVKMKEKGDIPEGYSVSREKKERFSLILESASTNQTSMYLCASSTPGNSYEQYFGPGTRLTVT.

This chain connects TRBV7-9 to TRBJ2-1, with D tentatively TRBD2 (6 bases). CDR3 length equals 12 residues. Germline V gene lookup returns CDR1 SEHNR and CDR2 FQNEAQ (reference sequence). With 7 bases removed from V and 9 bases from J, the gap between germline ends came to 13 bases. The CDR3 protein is CASTRELGEQFF. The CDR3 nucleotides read TGTGCCAGCACCCGGGAGCTAGGTGAGCAGTTCTTC.

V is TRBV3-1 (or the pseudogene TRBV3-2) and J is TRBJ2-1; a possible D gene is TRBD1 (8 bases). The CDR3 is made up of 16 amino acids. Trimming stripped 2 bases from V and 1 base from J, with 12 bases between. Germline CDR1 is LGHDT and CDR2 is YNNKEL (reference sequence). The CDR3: CASSQTGGASYNEQFF. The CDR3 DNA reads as TGTGCCAGCAGCCAAACAGGGGGGGCGTCCTACAATGAGCAGTTCTTC.

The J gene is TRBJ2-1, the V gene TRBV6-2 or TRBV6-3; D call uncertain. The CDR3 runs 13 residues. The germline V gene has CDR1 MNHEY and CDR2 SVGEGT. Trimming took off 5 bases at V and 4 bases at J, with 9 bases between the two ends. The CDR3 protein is CASSPIGYNEQFF. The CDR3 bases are TGTGCCAGCAGTCCAATCGGTTACAATGAGCAGTTCTTC.

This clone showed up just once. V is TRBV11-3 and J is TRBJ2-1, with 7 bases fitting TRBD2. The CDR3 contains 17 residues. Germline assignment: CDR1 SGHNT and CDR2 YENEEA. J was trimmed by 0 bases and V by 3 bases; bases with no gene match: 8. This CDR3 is CASSFKATGGSYNEQFF. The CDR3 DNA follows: TGTGCCAGCAGCTTTAAAGCAACGGGGGGCTCCTACAATGAGCAGTTCTTC. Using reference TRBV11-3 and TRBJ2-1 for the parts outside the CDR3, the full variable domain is EAGVVQSPRYKIIEKKQPVAFWCNPISGHNTLYWYLQNLGQGPELLIRYENEEAVDDSQLPKDRFSAERLKGVDSTLKIQPAELGDSAVYLCASSFKATGGSYNEQFFGPGTRLTVL.

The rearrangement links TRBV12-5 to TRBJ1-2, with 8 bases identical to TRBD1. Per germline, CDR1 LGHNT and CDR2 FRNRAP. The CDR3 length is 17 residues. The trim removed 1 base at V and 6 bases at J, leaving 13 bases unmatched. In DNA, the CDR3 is TGTGCTAGTGGTTTGGCCGCCGGACAGGGAGGGAGGGATGGCTACACCTTC. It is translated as CASGLAAGQGGRDGYTF.

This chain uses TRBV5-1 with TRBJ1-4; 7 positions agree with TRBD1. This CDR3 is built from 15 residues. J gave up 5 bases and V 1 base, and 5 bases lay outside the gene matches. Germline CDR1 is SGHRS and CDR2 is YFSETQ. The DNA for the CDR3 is TGCGCCAGCAGCTTGACTATGACAGGGAATGAAAAACTGTTTTTT. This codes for CASSLTMTGNEKLFF. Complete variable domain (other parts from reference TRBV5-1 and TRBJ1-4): KAGVTQTPRYLIKTRGQQVTLSCSPISGHRSVSWYQQTPGQGLQFLFEYFSETQRNKGNFPGRFSGRQFSNSRSEMNVSTLELGDSALYLCASSLTMTGNEKLFFGSGTQLSVL.

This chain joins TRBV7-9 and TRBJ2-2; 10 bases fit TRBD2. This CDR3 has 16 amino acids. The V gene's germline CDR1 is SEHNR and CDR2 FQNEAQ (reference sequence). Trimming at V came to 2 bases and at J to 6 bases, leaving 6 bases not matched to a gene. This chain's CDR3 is CASSLLAGVGAGELFF. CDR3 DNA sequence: TGTGCCAGCAGCTTACTAGCGGGAGTCGGGGCCGGGGAGCTGTTTTTT.

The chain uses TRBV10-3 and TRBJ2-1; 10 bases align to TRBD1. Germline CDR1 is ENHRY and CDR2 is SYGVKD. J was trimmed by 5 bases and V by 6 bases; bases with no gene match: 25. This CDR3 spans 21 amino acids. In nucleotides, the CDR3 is TGTGCCATCAGCGGTCCGGTAGTGGGGACAGGGGCCCAAGTGGGCGACAATGAGCAGTTCTTC. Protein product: CAISGPVVGTGAQVGDNEQFF.

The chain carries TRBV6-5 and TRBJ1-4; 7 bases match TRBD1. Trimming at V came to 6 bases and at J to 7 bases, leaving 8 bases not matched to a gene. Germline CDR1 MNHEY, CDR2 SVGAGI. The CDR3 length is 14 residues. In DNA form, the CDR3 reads TGTGCCAGCAGCTCCGGGACAGTGGCTGAAAAACTGTTTTTT. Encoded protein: CASSSGTVAEKLFF.

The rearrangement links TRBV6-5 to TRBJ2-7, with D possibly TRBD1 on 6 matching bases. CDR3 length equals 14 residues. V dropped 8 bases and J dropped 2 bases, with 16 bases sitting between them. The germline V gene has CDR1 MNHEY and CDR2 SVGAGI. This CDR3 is CASLQQGSPYEQYF. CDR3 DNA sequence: TGTGCCAGCTTACAACAGGGTAGTCCCTACGAGCAGTACTTC.

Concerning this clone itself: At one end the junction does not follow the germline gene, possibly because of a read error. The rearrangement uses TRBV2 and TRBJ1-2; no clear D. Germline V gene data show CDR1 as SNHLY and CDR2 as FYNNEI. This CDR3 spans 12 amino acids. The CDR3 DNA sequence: TGTGCCAGCACCACACAGAGTCCTCCCCTCTTCTTC. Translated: CASTTQSPPLFF.

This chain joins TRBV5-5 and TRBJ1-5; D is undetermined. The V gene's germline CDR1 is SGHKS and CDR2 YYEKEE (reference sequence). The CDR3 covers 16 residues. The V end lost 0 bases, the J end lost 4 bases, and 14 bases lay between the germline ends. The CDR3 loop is CASSLEAGRQNQPQHF. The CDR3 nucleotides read TGTGCCAGCAGCTTGGAAGCGGGCAGGCAAAATCAGCCCCAGCATTTT. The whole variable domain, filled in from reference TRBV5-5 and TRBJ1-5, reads DAGVTQSPTHLIKTRGQQVTLRCSPISGHKSVSWYQQVLGQGPQFIFQYYEKEERGRGNFPDRFSARQFPNYSSELNVNALLLGDSALYLCASSLEAGRQNQPQHFGDGTRLSIL.

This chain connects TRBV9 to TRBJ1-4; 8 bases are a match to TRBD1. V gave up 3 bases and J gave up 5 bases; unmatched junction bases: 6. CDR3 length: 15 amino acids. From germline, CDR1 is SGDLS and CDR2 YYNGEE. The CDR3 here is CASSERDRLNEKLFF. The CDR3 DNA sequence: TGTGCCAGCAGCGAGAGGGACAGGTTAAATGAAAAACTGTTTTTT.

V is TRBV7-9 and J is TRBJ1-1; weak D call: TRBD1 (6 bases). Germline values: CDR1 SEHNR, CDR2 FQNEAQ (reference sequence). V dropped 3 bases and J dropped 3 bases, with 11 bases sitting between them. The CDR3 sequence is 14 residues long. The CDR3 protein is CASSLMTGHTEAFF. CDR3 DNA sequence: TGTGCCAGCAGCTTGATGACAGGACACACTGAAGCTTTCTTT.

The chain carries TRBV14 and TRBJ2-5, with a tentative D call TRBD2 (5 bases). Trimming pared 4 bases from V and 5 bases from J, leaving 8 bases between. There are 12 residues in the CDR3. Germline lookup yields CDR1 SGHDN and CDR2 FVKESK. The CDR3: CASSRGRETQYF. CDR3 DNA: TGTGCCAGCAGCCGCGGGCGGGAGACCCAGTACTTC.

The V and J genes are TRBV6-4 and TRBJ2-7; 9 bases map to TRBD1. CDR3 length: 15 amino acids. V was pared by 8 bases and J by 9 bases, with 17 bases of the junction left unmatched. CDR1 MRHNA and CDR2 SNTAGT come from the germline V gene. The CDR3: CASPRPGQGLISQYF. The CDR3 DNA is TGTGCCAGCCCCCGACCGGGACAGGGTTTAATATCGCAGTACTTC.